Listed here are 26 T cell receptor beta chains from one sample, sequenced in a study of OX40 agonist ivuxolimab in advanced cancers. Clones were read by immunoSEQ multiplex PCR, and TCRdb kept only the in-frame ones, dropping some. The sample has 60,000 to 70,000 clones; approximately 80% are singletons. The sample here was CD4+ or CD8+ T cells sorted from blood, taken in a trial of the OX40 agonist ivuxolimab. Source of these receptors: an adult with an advanced solid tumor such as melanoma, head and neck, liver or kidney cancer.

The chain is built from TRBV21-1 and TRBJ2-5; no check of the table's D call, TRBD1, against the DNA was made. TRBV21-1 is a recognized pseudogene. The length of the CDR3 is 19 residues. CDR3 sequence (DNA): TGTGCCAGCAGCAAGGGTTCAAGTATGAGACAGCCAAACGGGGAGACCCAGTACTTC. Translating it yields CASSKGSSMRQPNGETQYF.

This chain joins TRBV5-1 and TRBJ2-1, with D possibly TRBD1 on 6 matching bases. This CDR3 has 16 amino acids. V was clipped by 4 bases and J by 0 bases, with 14 bases between them. CDR1 is SGHRS and CDR2 is YFSETQ in the germline V gene. Here the CDR3 DNA reads TGCGCCAGCAGCCATTCGATGGACAGCTCCTACAATGAGCAGTTCTTC. Protein sequence: CASSHSMDSSYNEQFF. Full variable domain (rest looked up from reference TRBV5-1 and TRBJ2-1): KAGVTQTPRYLIKTRGQQVTLSCSPISGHRSVSWYQQTPGQGLQFLFEYFSETQRNKGNFPGRFSGRQFSNSRSEMNVSTLELGDSALYLCASSHSMDSSYNEQFFGPGTRLTVL.

The V call is TRBV5-6, the J call TRBJ1-2; D remains unclear. The CDR3 runs to 14 residues. In germline, CDR1 is SGHDT, CDR2 YYEEEE. V lost 3 bases and J 4 bases, leaving 13 bases between the germline ends. The CDR3 coding sequence is TGTGCCAGCAGCTCGATCAGGAGTCCCTATGGCTACACCTTC. Translating it yields CASSSIRSPYGYTF.

V usage is TRBV27 and J usage is TRBJ1-5, with unresolved D. The CDR3 is made up of 12 amino acids. From germline, CDR1 is MNHEY and CDR2 SMNVEV (reference sequence). The ends were cut back, 3 bases at V and 3 bases at J, with 3 bases in the middle. In nucleotides, the CDR3 is TGTGCCAGCAGTTTCCTCAATCAGCCCCAGCATTTT. Amino acids: CASSFLNQPQHF.

V usage is TRBV7-2 and J usage is TRBJ1-1; D unresolved. Germline CDR1 reads SGHTA; CDR2 reads FQGNSA. This CDR3 comprises 14 residues. V lost 6 bases and J 1 base, leaving 12 bases between the germline ends. CDR3 sequence: CASREVAANTEAFF. CDR3 coding DNA: TGTGCCAGCAGGGAAGTGGCAGCGAACACTGAAGCTTTCTTT.

V and J are TRBV11-3 and TRBJ2-3, with 7 positions matching TRBD1. Germline loops: CDR1 SGHNT, CDR2 YENEEA. CDR3 length equals 16 residues. With 5 bases clipped from V and 1 base from J, the junction kept 9 bases outside the gene matches. CDR3 nucleotides: TGTGCCAGCAGCCTCGGGACAGCGTTTGGCACAGATACGCAGTATTTT. As protein: CASSLGTAFGTDTQYF.

V gene TRBV7-2 combines with J gene TRBJ1-2; perhaps TRBD1 as D (6 bases). The germline gives CDR1 SGHTA, CDR2 FQGNSA. V shed 5 bases and J shed 5 bases, with 21 bases lying between them. The CDR3 consists of 16 residues. DNA for the CDR3: TGTGCCAGCAGCCCCGCAGGGGACCCGCTAATGTATGGCTACACCTTC. It is translated as CASSPAGDPLMYGYTF.

V and J are TRBV30 and TRBJ2-3, with 9 positions matching TRBD2. Unmatched junction bases numbered 11, after V lost 5 bases and J lost 5 bases. The CDR3 spans 15 residues. Germline V gives CDR1 GTSNPN, CDR2 SVGIG (reference sequence). The chain's CDR3 is CAWHKAGGLRDTQYF. CDR3 nucleotide sequence: TGTGCCTGGCATAAAGCGGGGGGACTGAGAGATACGCAGTATTTT.

The rearrangement links TRBV7-2 to TRBJ2-2; D remains unclear. CDR1 and CDR2 (germline): SGHTA, FQGNSA. Trimming pared 2 bases from V and 4 bases from J, leaving 11 bases between. The CDR3 contains 15 residues. CDR3 region: CASSLLPRTTGELFF. The CDR3 DNA sequence: TGTGCCAGCAGCTTACTACCCAGGACCACCGGGGAGCTGTTTTTT.

This clone was counted between two and nine times. This chain uses TRBV4-1 with TRBJ1-3; D is ambiguous. This CDR3 is built from 18 residues. The V end lost 0 bases, the J end lost 3 bases, and 18 bases lay between the germline ends. Germline loops: CDR1 MGHRA, CDR2 YSYEKL. The CDR3 loop is CASSQETAGLGGGNTIYF. The CDR3 DNA reads as TGCGCCAGCAGCCAAGAAACTGCGGGCCTAGGCGGTGGAAACACCATATATTTT.

The chain combines TRBV11-2 with TRBJ1-2; a possible D gene is TRBD1 (6 bases). Germline V gives CDR1 SGHAT, CDR2 FQNNGV. CDR3 size: 13 residues. The V end was cut by 1 base, the J end by 5 bases, with 8 bases between. The CDR3 nucleotides are TGTGCCAGCAGCTTAGGGGGGGCGTATGGCTACACCTTC. Amino acid sequence: CASSLGGAYGYTF.

This clone was detected once. This sequence joins TRBV18 and TRBJ2-7, with 7 bases identical to TRBD1. V shed 3 bases and J 3 bases; nucleotides not matched to a gene: 11. The germline V gene encodes CDR1 KGHSH and CDR2 LQKENI. This CDR3 spans 16 amino acids. CDR3 coding DNA: TGTGCCAGCTCACCGTCGAGGATGGGACAGATCTACGAGCAGTACTTC. Encoded protein: CASSPSRMGQIYEQYF.

V and J are TRBV18 and TRBJ2-1, with TRBD2 as a possible D gene (5 bases). Germline V gives CDR1 KGHSH, CDR2 LQKENI. The CDR3 spans 14 residues. Trimming cost V 6 bases and J 0 bases, with 9 bases left between them. The CDR3 DNA follows: TGTGCCAGCTCGCAGCGGAGCTCCTACAATGAGCAGTTCTTC. It is translated as CASSQRSSYNEQFF. The full variable domain, rest sourced from reference TRBV18 and TRBJ2-1, is NAGVMQNPRHLVRRRGQEARLRCSPMKGHSHVYWYRQLPEEGLKFMVYLQKENIIDESGMPKERFSAEFPKEGPSILRIQQVVRGDSAAYFCASSQRSSYNEQFFGPGTRLTVL.

The rearrangement joins TRBV5-6 to TRBJ2-5, with D possibly TRBD1 on 7 matching bases. The germline V and J ends were trimmed by 4 bases and 7 bases, with 17 bases remaining between them. This CDR3 comprises 14 residues. In germline, CDR1 is SGHDT, CDR2 YYEEEE. The CDR3 DNA reads TGTGCCAGCAGCCGCAGGGGGTGGGGAGGGACCCAGTACTTC. Its translation is CASSRRGWGGTQYF.

This clone was observed a few times. V usage is TRBV2 and J usage is TRBJ2-7, with D possibly matching TRBD2 (6 bases). The CDR3 is made up of 14 amino acids. V shed 4 bases and J shed 5 bases, with 15 bases lying between them. Per germline, CDR1 SNHLY and CDR2 FYNNEI. The CDR3 DNA reads TGTGCCAGCAGTGCACTCGTAGCGGTGAACGAGCAGTACTTC. Its translation is CASSALVAVNEQYF.

This clone has only one observation. The CDR3 spells CASGPGQGSEKLFF. The CDR3 nucleotides read TGCGCCAGCGGTCCGGGACAGGGATCTGAAAAACTGTTTTTT. This chain joins TRBV5-1 and TRBJ1-4, with 9 bases aligning to TRBD1. CDR1 SGHRS and CDR2 YFSETQ come from the germline V gene. CDR3 size: 14 residues. V lost 7 bases and J lost 7; bases outside the gene matches: 8.

The rearrangement links TRBV30 to TRBJ2-7; D possibly corresponds to TRBD2 (6 bases). The germline V gene has CDR1 GTSNPN and CDR2 SVGIG (reference sequence). The CDR3 is 16 amino acids. V was trimmed by 6 bases and J by 4 bases, leaving 25 bases between them. Here the CDR3 DNA reads TGTGCCTGTCACCGAGCGCTCGGCGGGACGATTTACGAGCAGTACTTC. It translates to CACHRALGGTIYEQYF. Variable domain in full (rest from reference TRBV30 and TRBJ2-7): SQTIHQWPATLVQPVGSPLSLECTVEGTSNPNLYWYRQAAGRGLQLLFYSVGIGQISSEVPQNLSASRPQDRQFILSSKKLLLSDSGFYLCACHRALGGTIYEQYFGPGTRLTVT.

V gene TRBV29-1 combines with J gene TRBJ2-1, with 8 bases that match TRBD1. The trim removed 4 bases at V and 2 bases at J, leaving 1 base unmatched. The CDR3 consists of 13 residues. Germline loops: CDR1 SQVTM, CDR2 ANQGSEA. The CDR3 DNA reads TGCAGCGTTGGGACAGGGCCCTACAATGAGCAGTTCTTC. Protein: CSVGTGPYNEQFF.

This clone was seen a single time. The chain joins TRBV2 to TRBJ2-1; D may be TRBD2 (6 bases). CDR1 and CDR2 from the germline V gene are SNHLY and FYNNEI. Trimming took 7 bases from V and 5 from J, leaving 24 bases between them. The CDR3 is 17 amino acids. The CDR3 spells CASNPHGDPGGDNEQFF. The CDR3, as DNA: TGTGCCAGCAACCCCCATGGGGACCCAGGAGGGGACAATGAGCAGTTCTTC.

The rearrangement uses TRBV6-6 and TRBJ1-5; D is uncertain. Germline CDR1 MNHNY, CDR2 SVGAGI (reference sequence). V was trimmed by 2 bases and J by 0 bases, leaving 5 bases between them. The CDR3 is 14 residues long. The CDR3 protein is CASSYINSNQPQHF. The CDR3 nucleotides are TGTGCCAGCAGTTACATCAATAGCAATCAGCCCCAGCATTTT.

This chain uses TRBV6-5 with TRBJ2-7; TRBD1 might be the D (6 bases). The germline CDR1 and CDR2 sequences are MNHEY and SVGAGI. CDR3 length: 12 residues. V was trimmed by 4 bases and J by 3 bases, leaving 7 bases between them. The CDR3 here is CASSLQGYEQYF. CDR3 nucleotide sequence: TGTGCCAGCAGTTTACAGGGCTACGAGCAGTACTTC.

The rearrangement links TRBV2 to TRBJ2-1; 9 nucleotides match TRBD1. This CDR3 contains 13 residues. Germline V gives CDR1 SNHLY, CDR2 FYNNEI. Germline trimming cut 6 bases from V and 5 bases from J; bases unmatched to any gene: 2. This CDR3 reads CASRRDRDNEQFF. In DNA, the CDR3 is TGTGCCAGCAGAAGGGACAGGGACAATGAGCAGTTCTTC.

The genes are TRBV5-1 and TRBJ2-3; possible D gene TRBD2, 5 bases. This CDR3 comprises 15 residues. The germline V gene encodes CDR1 SGHRS and CDR2 YFSETQ. V was cut by 0 bases and J by 1 base, with 9 bases left in between. In DNA form, the CDR3 reads TGCGCCAGCAGCTTGGTCCAGAGGGGCACAGATACGCAGTATTTT. Translating it yields CASSLVQRGTDTQYF. Supplemented by reference TRBV5-1 and TRBJ2-3, the full variable domain reads KAGVTQTPRYLIKTRGQQVTLSCSPISGHRSVSWYQQTPGQGLQFLFEYFSETQRNKGNFPGRFSGRQFSNSRSEMNVSTLELGDSALYLCASSLVQRGTDTQYFGPGTRLTVL.

This chain uses TRBV6-6 with TRBJ2-7, with 8 nucleotides matching TRBD2. V trimming: 4 bases; J trimming: 6 bases; junction bases outside the gene matches: 8. CDR1 and CDR2 (germline): MNHNY, SVGAGI (reference sequence). The CDR3 spans 14 residues. The CDR3 spells CASSSPRGGTEQYF. As DNA, the CDR3 is TGTGCCAGCAGTTCCCCCCGGGGGGGAACCGAGCAGTACTTC.

The chain couples TRBV4-1 to TRBJ2-7; D perhaps matches TRBD2 (5 bases). The CDR3 runs 16 residues. Per germline, CDR1 MGHRA and CDR2 YSYEKL. V shed 0 bases and J shed 0 bases, with 12 bases lying between them. The CDR3 DNA reads as TGCGCCAGCAGCCAAGAGATCACGGGATACTCCTACGAGCAGTACTTC. Residues: CASSQEITGYSYEQYF.

This chain joins TRBV30 and TRBJ1-1, with TRBD1 matching over 12 bases. CDR1 GTSNPN and CDR2 SVGIG come from the germline V gene (reference sequence). The CDR3 spans 15 residues. Trimming removed 2 bases from V and 6 bases from J; junction bases left unmatched: 7. CDR3 DNA: TGTGCCTGGAGTCACCGGGACAGGGGGCAGGCTGAAGCTTTCTTT. This gives the protein CAWSHRDRGQAEAFF. The full variable domain, completed using reference TRBV30 and TRBJ1-1, is SQTIHQWPATLVQPVGSPLSLECTVEGTSNPNLYWYRQAAGRGLQLLFYSVGIGQISSEVPQNLSASRPQDRQFILSSKKLLLSDSGFYLCAWSHRDRGQAEAFFGQGTRLTVV.